This T cell receptor (beta chain) was sequenced during a study of CD8 T cells in ankylosing spondylitis. Study-level points and caveats: Clones linked to disease were reported to show significant enrichment in matched ankylosing spondylitis synovial fluid.

CDR1 and CDR2 (germline): SGHVS, FNYEAQ. The length of the CDR3 is 17 residues. V was clipped by 1 base and J by 4 bases, with 20 bases between them. In its sample, this clonotype was seen a few times. The antigen is undetermined. TCRdb re-analysed the 5' RACE reads in MiXCR, keeping a single row per CDR3 protein. The repertoire holds 200,000 to 300,000 distinct CDR3 sequences, with 30% to 40% as singletons. The clonotype comes from a male donor with ankylosing spondylitis or in good health (not recorded which). Sequencing was performed on blood, either unsorted or a sorted T cell fraction (not recorded which). The chain employs TRBV7-6 and TRBJ2-7; possible D gene TRBD1, 5 bases. CDR3 sequence reads: CASSLGTARAKVYEQYF. For the CDR3, the DNA is TGTGCCAGCAGCTTAGGGACGGCCAGGGCGAAAGTGTACGAGCAGTACTTC.